This T cell receptor beta chain stems from a study of shared clonotypes between healthy human individuals. Naive CD8 cells lacked CD45RO, underwent positive selection for CCR7 and left out terminally differentiated effector memory CD45RA+ cells. Every donor was a Caucasian adult from Nashville, Tennessee. Study-level points and caveats: Naive subsets tended to show greater estimated richness than memory subsets. Of the naive CD4 clonotypes, around 4.7% were shared across four donors.

Germline-derived CDR1 and CDR2 are SGHDT and YYEEEE. The CDR3 contains 16 residues. Trimming took 4 bases from V and 3 from J; bases not matched to a gene: 6. Data came from immunoSEQ multiplex PCR; TCRdb stores just in-frame clones and leaves some out. This sample has about 2.2 million clones, with 85% to 95% found just once. On this clone: The antigen is unknown.

This sequence joins TRBV5-6 and TRBJ2-1; 11 positions agree with TRBD2. The sample was naive CD8+ T cells from PBMCs. The sequence came from a man between 18 and 35 years old in good health. Some clones in this sample may be carry-over from other donors' samples. Here the CDR3 DNA reads TGTGCCAGCAGCCGAACGACTAGCGGGATCTACAATGAGCAGTTCTTC. Translation gives CASSRTTSGIYNEQFF.